This passage covers 9 T cell receptor beta chains from one sample sequenced in a study of OX40 agonist ivuxolimab in advanced cancers. The table came from immunoSEQ multiplex PCR; TCRdb's copy has only in-frame clones and leaves some out. The sample contains around 50,000 clones, 88% of which appear only once. The specimen was CD4+ or CD8+ T cells sorted from blood, collected in a trial of the OX40 agonist ivuxolimab. These receptors were taken from an adult with an advanced solid tumor such as melanoma, head and neck, liver or kidney cancer.

V usage is TRBV18 and J usage is TRBJ1-2; D possibly corresponds to TRBD1 (6 bases). Germline CDR1 KGHSH, CDR2 LQKENI. This CDR3 has 14 residues. The germline V and J ends were trimmed by 2 bases and 2 bases, with 9 bases remaining between them. CDR3 in DNA: TGTGCCAGCTCACCATCAGGGGAGAACTATGGCTACACCTTC. Residues: CASSPSGENYGYTF.

V is TRBV5-6 and J is TRBJ1-1, with TRBD1 matching 7 bases. With V trimmed by 0 bases and J by 10 bases, 12 bases remained unmatched. Germline V gene lookup returns CDR1 SGHDT and CDR2 YYEEEE. The CDR3 runs 15 residues. The CDR3 DNA follows: TGTGCCAGCAGCTTGGAGGGCAGGGGGTTGATGGGAGCTTTCTTT. It is translated as CASSLEGRGLMGAFF.

The rearrangement joins TRBV10-3 to TRBJ2-7; D is unresolved. V lost 4 bases and J lost 6, with 7 bases in between. This CDR3 comprises 11 residues. CDR1 ENHRY and CDR2 SYGVKD come from the germline V gene. In nucleotides, the CDR3 is TGTGCCATCAGTGGGGCGGTCGAGCAGTACTTC. Its translation: CAISGAVEQYF.

The rearrangement uses TRBV5-1 and TRBJ1-1, with D possibly being TRBD1 (5 bases). CDR3 length equals 16 residues. CDR1 and CDR2 (germline): SGHRS, YFSETQ. The ends were cut back, 5 bases at V and 5 bases at J, with 22 bases in the middle. Here the CDR3 DNA reads TGCGCCAGCAGGACAAAGCCCGGGACCTTCGGAACTGAAGCTTTCTTT. Protein sequence: CASRTKPGTFGTEAFF.

This chain links TRBV2 with TRBJ1-2, with D hard to call. CDR3 size: 15 residues. In germline, CDR1 is SNHLY, CDR2 FYNNEI. Trimming shortened V by 8 bases and J by 0 bases, and 16 bases separated the two germline ends. This chain's CDR3 is CASQSPVGANYGYTF. The CDR3 coding sequence is TGTGCCAGCCAGTCCCCCGTAGGAGCTAACTATGGCTACACCTTC.

The chain uses TRBV5-3 and TRBJ1-4; TRBD1 matches 7 bases. TRBV5-3 is identified as an open reading frame with a role that is uncertain. This CDR3 is built from 18 residues. V dropped 8 bases and J dropped 4; count of bases not matched to a gene: 20. In DNA form, the CDR3 reads TGTGCCAGCGAGTTTCCACGACAGGGAGTAGAGTATAATGAAAAACTGTTTTTT. Its protein is CASEFPRQGVEYNEKLFF.

The J gene is TRBJ1-5, the V gene TRBV6-5; no clear D. The CDR3 contains 13 residues. V lost 0 bases and J lost 7, with 7 bases in between. Per germline, CDR1 MNHEY and CDR2 SVGAGI. CDR3 coding DNA: TGTGCCAGCAGTTACTCGGTGGGGCAGCCCCAGCATTTT. This codes for CASSYSVGQPQHF.

V usage is TRBV2 and J usage is TRBJ2-3, with D uncertain. The CDR3 runs 19 residues. V lost 5 bases to trimming and J lost 0 bases, with 24 bases between them. From germline, CDR1 is SNHLY and CDR2 FYNNEI. The DNA of the CDR3 is TGTGCCAGCAGTTACGAGACGTCGCGACTCCGGAGTAGCACAGATACGCAGTATTTT. It is translated as CASSYETSRLRSSTDTQYF.

The table lists this clone with a count of one. V is TRBV6-5 and J is TRBJ1-2; D is unclear. CDR1 is MNHEY, CDR2 SVGAGI, per germline. V lost 5 bases to trimming and J lost 8 bases, with 15 bases between them. This CDR3 is built from 13 residues. In DNA form, the CDR3 reads TGTGCCAGCAGTCCATTCCATCAGCGCGGCTACACCTTC. Protein: CASSPFHQRGYTF.